A selection of T cell receptor beta chains follows, all from one sample in a study of blood T cells in healthy people across ages. MiXCR, run by TCRdb on the 5' RACE reads, gives a single entry per CDR3 protein. The repertoire holds roughly 2 million distinct CDR3 sequences, with less than 50% as singletons. The material sequenced was blood. All receptors derive from a woman in her thirties or forties in good health. Both conserved end residues are part of each CDR3. The order of the fields is CDR3 length, J gene, V gene, D gene, clone size, CDR3 protein, CDR3 DNA. A D gene is named only where the DNA matches it firmly. The listing skips clone size in some rows; elsewhere it reads once, few, many or a size class.

cdr3_length: 14
j_call: TRBJ2-3
v_call: TRBV4-1
d_call: -
clone_size: -
cdr3_aa: CACRGEGSTDTQYF
cdr3_nt: TGCGCCTGCAGGGGGGAGGGAAGCACAGATACGCAGTATTTT

cdr3_length: 18
j_call: TRBJ1-2
v_call: TRBV6-5
d_call: -
clone_size: -
cdr3_aa: CASSYPLASQRMIYGYTF
cdr3_nt: TGTGCCAGCAGTTACCCCCTGGCTTCACAGCGAATGATATATGGCTACACCTTC

cdr3_length: 14
j_call: TRBJ2-3
v_call: TRBV3-1
d_call: TRBD1
clone_size: few
cdr3_aa: CASSQQGATDTQYF
cdr3_nt: TGTGCCAGCAGCCAACAGGGGGCAACAGATACGCAGTATTTT

cdr3_length: 18
j_call: TRBJ2-4
v_call: TRBV7-8
d_call: -
clone_size: few
cdr3_aa: CASSLAGPGFSAKNIQYF
cdr3_nt: TGTGCCAGCAGCTTAGCGGGCCCAGGGTTCTCGGCCAAAAACATTCAGTACTTC

cdr3_length: 18
j_call: TRBJ2-1
v_call: TRBV2
d_call: -
clone_size: -
cdr3_aa: CASSEGIGSRQLGNEQFF
cdr3_nt: TGTGCCAGCAGTGAGGGTATCGGGTCTAGACAGTTAGGGAATGAGCAGTTCTTC

cdr3_length: 14
j_call: TRBJ1-1
v_call: TRBV20-1
d_call: -
clone_size: -
cdr3_aa: CSAPSRDKNTEAFF
cdr3_nt: TGCAGTGCCCCATCCCGGGACAAGAACACTGAAGCTTTCTTT

cdr3_length: 10
j_call: TRBJ1-1
v_call: TRBV20-1
d_call: -
clone_size: few
cdr3_aa: CSTGRTEAFF
cdr3_nt: TGCAGTACGGGTAGGACTGAAGCTTTCTTT

cdr3_length: 16
j_call: TRBJ1-4
v_call: TRBV7-2
d_call: TRBD1
clone_size: -
cdr3_aa: CASSSSQGVSNEKLFF
cdr3_nt: TGTGCCAGCAGCTCCTCACAGGGGGTGTCTAATGAAAAACTGTTTTTT

cdr3_length: 13
j_call: TRBJ2-7
v_call: TRBV28
d_call: -
clone_size: once
cdr3_aa: CASSLGRMGEQYF
cdr3_nt: TGTGCCAGCAGTTTAGGACGGATGGGCGAGCAGTACTTC

cdr3_length: 13
j_call: TRBJ2-1
v_call: TRBV3-1
d_call: TRBD2
clone_size: -
cdr3_aa: CASSRGSGGEQFF
cdr3_nt: TGTGCCAGCAGTCGCGGTAGCGGGGGCGAGCAGTTCTTC

cdr3_length: 12
j_call: TRBJ1-2
v_call: TRBV28
d_call: -
clone_size: -
cdr3_aa: CASSLKGWSYTF
cdr3_nt: TGTGCCAGCAGTTTGAAGGGTTGGAGCTACACCTTC

cdr3_length: 15
j_call: TRBJ1-2
v_call: TRBV7-2
d_call: -
clone_size: -
cdr3_aa: CASSQGLVGDYGYTF
cdr3_nt: TGTGCCAGCAGCCAGGGCCTGGTAGGGGACTATGGCTACACCTTC

cdr3_length: 15
j_call: TRBJ2-3
v_call: TRBV12-3/TRBV12-4
d_call: -
clone_size: once
cdr3_aa: CASSLTGADTDTQYF
cdr3_nt: TGTGCCAGCAGTTTAACCGGGGCCGACACAGATACGCAGTATTTT

cdr3_length: 16
j_call: TRBJ2-7
v_call: TRBV27
d_call: TRBD1
clone_size: few
cdr3_aa: CASRHSPGQGTYEQYF
cdr3_nt: TGTGCCAGCAGACACTCACCGGGACAGGGAACCTACGAGCAGTACTTC

cdr3_length: 14
j_call: TRBJ2-7
v_call: TRBV13
d_call: -
clone_size: once
cdr3_aa: CASPTHGPPYEQYF
cdr3_nt: TGTGCCAGCCCAACCCATGGACCACCTTACGAGCAGTACTTC

cdr3_length: 15
j_call: TRBJ2-1
v_call: TRBV6-2/TRBV6-3
d_call: -
clone_size: -
cdr3_aa: CASADPGGSYNEQFF
cdr3_nt: TGTGCCAGCGCCGACCCCGGGGGCTCCTACAATGAGCAGTTCTTC

cdr3_length: 14
j_call: TRBJ2-7
v_call: TRBV3-1
d_call: TRBD1
clone_size: few
cdr3_aa: CASSQQGASYEQYF
cdr3_nt: TGTGCCAGCAGCCAACAGGGGGCTTCCTACGAGCAGTACTTC

cdr3_length: 12
j_call: TRBJ2-7
v_call: TRBV28
d_call: -
clone_size: few
cdr3_aa: CASSLYREEQYF
cdr3_nt: TGTGCCAGCAGTCTGTACAGGGAAGAGCAGTACTTC

cdr3_length: 13
j_call: TRBJ1-1
v_call: TRBV28
d_call: TRBD1
clone_size: -
cdr3_aa: CASSLRQGGEAFF
cdr3_nt: TGTGCCAGCAGTTTACGACAGGGGGGTGAAGCTTTCTTT

cdr3_length: 14
j_call: TRBJ2-3
v_call: TRBV20-1
d_call: -
clone_size: -
cdr3_aa: CSASERQGTDTQYF
cdr3_nt: TGCAGTGCTAGTGAACGACAGGGCACAGATACGCAGTATTTT

cdr3_length: 15
j_call: TRBJ2-3
v_call: TRBV5-1
d_call: TRBD1
clone_size: once
cdr3_aa: CASRTGTGAADTQYF
cdr3_nt: TGCGCCAGCAGGACCGGGACAGGGGCTGCAGATACGCAGTATTTT

cdr3_length: 16
j_call: TRBJ1-2
v_call: TRBV6-5
d_call: TRBD1
clone_size: -
cdr3_aa: CASSYSPAGTGAGYTF
cdr3_nt: TGTGCCAGCAGTTACAGCCCGGCCGGGACAGGGGCCGGCTACACCTTC

cdr3_length: 14
j_call: TRBJ2-3
v_call: TRBV29-1
d_call: -
clone_size: few
cdr3_aa: CSVEATMGTDTQYF
cdr3_nt: TGCAGCGTTGAAGCCACCATGGGCACAGATACGCAGTATTTT

cdr3_length: 16
j_call: TRBJ2-7
v_call: TRBV10-3
d_call: TRBD1
clone_size: -
cdr3_aa: CAINQQGANGSYEQYF
cdr3_nt: TGTGCCATCAATCAACAGGGGGCGAATGGCTCCTACGAGCAGTACTTC

cdr3_length: 16
j_call: TRBJ2-3
v_call: TRBV18
d_call: -
clone_size: -
cdr3_aa: CASSPTSTGITDTQYF
cdr3_nt: TGTGCCAGCTCACCAACGAGTACCGGCATCACAGATACGCAGTATTTT

cdr3_length: 14
j_call: TRBJ2-7
v_call: TRBV20-1
d_call: -
clone_size: -
cdr3_aa: CSVRPGGPRGEQYF
cdr3_nt: TGCAGTGTTAGGCCCGGGGGGCCTCGAGGTGAGCAGTACTTC

cdr3_length: 14
j_call: TRBJ2-3
v_call: TRBV20-1
d_call: -
clone_size: -
cdr3_aa: CSARPPRGTDTQYF
cdr3_nt: TGCAGTGCTAGACCGCCGAGGGGCACAGATACTCAGTATTTT